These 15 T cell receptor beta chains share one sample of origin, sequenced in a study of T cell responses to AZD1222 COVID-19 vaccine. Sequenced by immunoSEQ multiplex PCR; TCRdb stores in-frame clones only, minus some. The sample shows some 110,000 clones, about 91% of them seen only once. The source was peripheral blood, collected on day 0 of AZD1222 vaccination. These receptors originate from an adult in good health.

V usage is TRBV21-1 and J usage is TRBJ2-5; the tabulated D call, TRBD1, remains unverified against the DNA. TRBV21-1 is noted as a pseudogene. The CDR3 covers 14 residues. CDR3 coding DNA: TGTGCCAGCAGCAAAGTAGGACAGAAAGAGACCCAGTACTTC. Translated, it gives CASSKVGQKETQYF.

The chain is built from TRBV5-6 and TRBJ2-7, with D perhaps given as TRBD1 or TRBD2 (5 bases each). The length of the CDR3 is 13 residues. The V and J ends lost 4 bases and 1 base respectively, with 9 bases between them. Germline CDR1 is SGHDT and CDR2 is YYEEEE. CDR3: CASSPGRSYEQYF. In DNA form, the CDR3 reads TGTGCCAGCAGCCCGGGACGGTCCTACGAGCAGTACTTC.

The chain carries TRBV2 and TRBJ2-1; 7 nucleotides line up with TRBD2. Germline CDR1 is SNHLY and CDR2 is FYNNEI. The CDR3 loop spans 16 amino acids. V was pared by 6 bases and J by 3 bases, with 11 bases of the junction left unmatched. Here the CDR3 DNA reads TGTGCCAGCAGGGCCTCGGGAGGAGAGGTCTACAATGAGCAGTTCTTC. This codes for CASRASGGEVYNEQFF.

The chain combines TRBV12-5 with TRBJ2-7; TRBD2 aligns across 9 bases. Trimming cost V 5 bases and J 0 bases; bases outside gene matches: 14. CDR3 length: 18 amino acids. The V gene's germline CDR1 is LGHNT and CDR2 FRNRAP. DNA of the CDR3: TGTGCTAGTGGTCCCTTCCCCCCTAGCGGGACGAGCTCCTACGAGCAGTACTTC. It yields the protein CASGPFPPSGTSSYEQYF.

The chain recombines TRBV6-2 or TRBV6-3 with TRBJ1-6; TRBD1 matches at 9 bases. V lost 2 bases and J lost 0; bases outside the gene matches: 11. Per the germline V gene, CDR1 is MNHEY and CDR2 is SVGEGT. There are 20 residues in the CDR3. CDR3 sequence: CASSYPGQGSFSSYNSPLHF. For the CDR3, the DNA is TGTGCCAGCAGTTACCCGGGACAGGGTTCATTTAGCTCCTATAATTCACCCCTCCACTTT.

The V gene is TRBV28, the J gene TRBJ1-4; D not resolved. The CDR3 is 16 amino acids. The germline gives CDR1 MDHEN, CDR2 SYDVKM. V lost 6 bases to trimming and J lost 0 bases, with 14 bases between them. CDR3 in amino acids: CASSRYSGATNEKLFF. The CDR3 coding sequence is TGTGCCAGCAGCCGGTACAGCGGTGCAACTAATGAAAAACTGTTTTTT.

The CDR3 DNA is TGTGCCAGCAGCGCCCGGGACAGGGTGGGTGAAGCTTTCTTT. Translating it yields CASSARDRVGEAFF. The rearrangement uses TRBV11-1 and TRBJ1-1; 9 bases line up with TRBD1. The V segment lost 5 bases and the J segment 7 bases; nucleotides outside the gene matches: 8. Germline values: CDR1 SGHAT, CDR2 FQDESV (reference sequence). This CDR3 has 14 amino acids.

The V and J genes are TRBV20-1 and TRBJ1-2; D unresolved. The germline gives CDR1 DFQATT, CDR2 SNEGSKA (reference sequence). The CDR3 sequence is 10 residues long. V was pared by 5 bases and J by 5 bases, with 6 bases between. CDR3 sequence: CSAGYYGYTF. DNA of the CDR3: TGCAGTGCTGGGTATTATGGCTACACCTTC.

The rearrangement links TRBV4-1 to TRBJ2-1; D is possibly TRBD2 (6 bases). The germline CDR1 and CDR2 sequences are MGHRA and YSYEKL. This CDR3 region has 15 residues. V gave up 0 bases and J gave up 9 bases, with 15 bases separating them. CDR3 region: CASSQEASAWGEQFF. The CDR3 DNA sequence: TGCGCCAGCAGCCAAGAGGCTAGCGCCTGGGGTGAGCAGTTCTTC.

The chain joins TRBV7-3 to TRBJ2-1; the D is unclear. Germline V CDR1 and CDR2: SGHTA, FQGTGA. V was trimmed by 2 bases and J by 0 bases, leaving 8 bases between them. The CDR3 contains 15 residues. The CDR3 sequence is CASSLHLGSYNEQFF. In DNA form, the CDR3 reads TGTGCCAGCAGCTTACACCTAGGCTCCTACAATGAGCAGTTCTTC.

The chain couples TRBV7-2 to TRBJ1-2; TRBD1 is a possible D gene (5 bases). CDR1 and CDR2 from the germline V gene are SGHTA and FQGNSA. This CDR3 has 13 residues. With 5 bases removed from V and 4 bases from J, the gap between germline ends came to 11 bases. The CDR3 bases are TGTGCCAGCAGCCGCCCAGGGCGCTATGGCTACACCTTC. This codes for CASSRPGRYGYTF.

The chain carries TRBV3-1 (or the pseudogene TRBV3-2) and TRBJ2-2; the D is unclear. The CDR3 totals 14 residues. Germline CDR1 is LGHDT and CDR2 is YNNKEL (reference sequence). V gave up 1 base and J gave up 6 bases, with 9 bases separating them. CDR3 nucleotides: TGTGCCAGCAGCCAAGTTGGCCCCGCCGGGGAGCTGTTTTTT. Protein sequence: CASSQVGPAGELFF.

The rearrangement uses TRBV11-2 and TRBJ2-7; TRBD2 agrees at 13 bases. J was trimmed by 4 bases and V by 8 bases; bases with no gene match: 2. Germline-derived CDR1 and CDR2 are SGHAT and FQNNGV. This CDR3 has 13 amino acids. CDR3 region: CASRTSGSYEQYF. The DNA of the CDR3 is TGTGCCAGCCGGACTAGCGGGAGTTACGAGCAGTACTTC.

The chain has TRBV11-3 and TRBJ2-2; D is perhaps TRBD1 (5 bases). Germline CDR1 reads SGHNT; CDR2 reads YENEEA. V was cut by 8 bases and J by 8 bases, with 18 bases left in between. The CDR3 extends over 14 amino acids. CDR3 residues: CASSNWGTPGELFF. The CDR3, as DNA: TGTGCCAGCTCCAACTGGGGCACCCCAGGGGAGCTGTTTTTT.

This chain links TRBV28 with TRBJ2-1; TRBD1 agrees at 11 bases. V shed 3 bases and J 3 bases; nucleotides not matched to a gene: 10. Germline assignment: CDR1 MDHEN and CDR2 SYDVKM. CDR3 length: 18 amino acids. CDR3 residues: CASSFRWTGGILYNEQFF. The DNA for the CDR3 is TGTGCCAGCAGTTTTAGGTGGACAGGGGGCATTCTCTACAATGAGCAGTTCTTC.